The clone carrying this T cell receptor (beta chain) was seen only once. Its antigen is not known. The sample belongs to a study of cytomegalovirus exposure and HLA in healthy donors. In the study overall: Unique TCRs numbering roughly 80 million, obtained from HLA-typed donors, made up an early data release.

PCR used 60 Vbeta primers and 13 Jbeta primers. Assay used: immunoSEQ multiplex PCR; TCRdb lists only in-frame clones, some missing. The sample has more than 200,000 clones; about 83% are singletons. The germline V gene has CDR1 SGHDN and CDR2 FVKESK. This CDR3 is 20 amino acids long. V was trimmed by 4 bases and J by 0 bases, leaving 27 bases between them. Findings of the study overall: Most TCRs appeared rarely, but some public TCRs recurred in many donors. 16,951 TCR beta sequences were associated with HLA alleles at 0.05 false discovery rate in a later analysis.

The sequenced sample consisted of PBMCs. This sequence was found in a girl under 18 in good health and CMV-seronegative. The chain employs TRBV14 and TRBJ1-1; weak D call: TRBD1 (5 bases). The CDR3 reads CASSRTQKFSTGGVNTEAFF. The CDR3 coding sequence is TGTGCCAGCAGCCGAACGCAGAAATTCAGCACCGGGGGGGTGAACACTGAAGCTTTCTTT.